Presented here are 21 T cell receptor beta chains from one specimen sequenced in a study of blood T cell repertoires in COVID-19. The protocol was immunoSEQ multiplex PCR, while the TCRdb copy is restricted to in-frame clones and leaves out a portion. This sample has approximately 180,000 clones, with around 87% found just once. Sequencing was performed on peripheral blood. All receptors come from a man in his forties with active or convalescent COVID-19.

The chain couples TRBV11-2 to TRBJ2-1; D not resolved. Germline-derived CDR1 and CDR2 are SGHAT and FQNNGV. V dropped 1 base and J dropped 9 bases, with 4 bases sitting between them. This CDR3 has 11 residues. This CDR3 reads CASSLGVEQFF. The DNA for the CDR3 is TGTGCCAGCAGCTTAGGAGTTGAGCAGTTCTTC.

This rearrangement joins TRBV10-3 to TRBJ2-3; tentatively, D is TRBD1 (6 bases). Trimming cost V 5 bases and J 9 bases, with 18 bases left between them. CDR3 length: 14 residues. Germline CDR1 reads ENHRY; CDR2 reads SYGVKD. The DNA of the CDR3 is TGTGCCATCAGTAGCGTGGGACAAGAAGACACGCAGTATTTT. Encoded protein: CAISSVGQEDTQYF.

This clone was recorded a few times. The chain couples TRBV9 to TRBJ1-3; a possible D gene is TRBD1 (6 bases). The CDR3 contains 15 residues. The germline V gene has CDR1 SGDLS and CDR2 YYNGEE. The V gene lost 1 base and the J gene lost 3 bases, with 11 bases spanning the gap. CDR3 residues: CASSVQGGGGNTIYF. In nucleotides, the CDR3 is TGTGCCAGCAGCGTACAGGGAGGGGGTGGAAACACCATATATTTT. The variable domain in full, completed from reference TRBV9 and TRBJ1-3, reads DSGVTQTPKHLITATGQRVTLRCSPRSGDLSVYWYQQSLDQGLQFLIQYYNGEERAKGNILERFSAQQFPDLHSELNLSSLELGDSALYFCASSVQGGGGNTIYFGEGSWLTVV.

This chain joins TRBV7-2 and TRBJ1-6; 8 bases are a match to TRBD1. Germline V gene sequence: CDR1 SGHTA, CDR2 FQGNSA. V shed 1 base, J shed 6 bases, and the junction held 8 bases outside the gene matches. The CDR3 length is 17 residues. The CDR3 bases are TGTGCCAGCAGCTTAGTTGAGACAGGGGCCGCTAATTCACCCCTCCACTTT. Its protein product is CASSLVETGAANSPLHF.

The V and J genes are TRBV7-9 and TRBJ2-2; TRBD1 is a possible D gene (6 bases). V was trimmed by 5 bases and J by 0 bases, leaving 19 bases between them. The CDR3 is 18 amino acids. Germline CDR1 reads SEHNR; CDR2 reads FQNEAQ (reference sequence). CDR3 loop: CASSGLLPGTSNTGELFF. The DNA for the CDR3 is TGTGCCAGCAGCGGTTTACTACCCGGGACATCGAACACCGGGGAGCTGTTTTTT.

The chain uses TRBV6-5 and TRBJ2-1; a weak D match, TRBD2 (6 bases). V lost 6 bases, J lost 4 bases, and 7 bases lay in between. The germline CDR1 and CDR2 sequences are MNHEY and SVGAGI. The CDR3 runs 12 residues. For the CDR3, the DNA is TGTGCCAGCAGAGCGGGTTACAATGAGCAGTTCTTC. Amino acids: CASRAGYNEQFF.

The rearrangement uses TRBV24-1 and TRBJ1-2, with 8 bases identical to TRBD1. Looked up from germline, CDR1 is KGHDR and CDR2 is SFDVKD. The CDR3 runs 15 residues. The trim removed 2 bases at V and 4 bases at J, leaving 5 bases unmatched. For the CDR3, the DNA is TGTGCCACCAGTGATTCTAGACAGGGGCTCTATGGCTACACCTTC. Amino acid sequence: CATSDSRQGLYGYTF.

This chain connects TRBV7-2 to TRBJ1-4, with 7 bases aligning to TRBD1. Trimming at V came to 5 bases and at J to 5 bases, leaving 8 bases not matched to a gene. Germline V CDR1 and CDR2: SGHTA, FQGNSA. There are 15 residues in the CDR3. The CDR3 DNA reads TGTGCCAGCAGCGCTACAGGGGCGGACAATGAAAAACTGTTTTTT. Translation: CASSATGADNEKLFF. Full variable domain (remainder filled in from reference TRBV7-2 and TRBJ1-4): GAGVSQSPSNKVTEKGKDVELRCDPISGHTALYWYRQSLGQGLEFLIYFQGNSAPDKSGLPSDRFSAERTGGSVSTLTIQRTQQEDSAVYLCASSATGADNEKLFFGSGTQLSVL.

The V call is TRBV5-6, the J call TRBJ2-2; D is ambiguous. CDR3 length: 16 residues. CDR1 is SGHDT and CDR2 is YYEEEE in the germline V gene. V was shortened by 2 bases and J by 0 bases, with 11 bases between the two germline ends. The CDR3 nucleotides read TGTGCCAGCAGCTTCCGGCGGTTAGCGAACACCGGGGAGCTGTTTTTT. Its protein product is CASSFRRLANTGELFF.

The chain couples TRBV6-6 to TRBJ1-2; TRBD1 matches at 8 bases. CDR1 and CDR2 from the germline V gene are MNHNY and SVGAGI (reference sequence). The CDR3 covers 14 residues. V was pared by 5 bases and J by 8 bases, with 10 bases of the junction left unmatched. In DNA, the CDR3 is TGTGCCAGCAGTCAACTAGGACAGGGCGGCGGCTACACCTTC. Amino acid sequence: CASSQLGQGGGYTF.

In this sample, this clone turned up a few times. The rearrangement joins TRBV7-9 to TRBJ2-7; tentative D call: TRBD1 (6 bases). V lost 1 base to trimming and J lost 1 base, with 8 bases between them. Germline lookup yields CDR1 SEHNR and CDR2 FQNEAQ (reference sequence). This CDR3 is built from 14 residues. The CDR3 bases are TGTGCCAGCAGCTTAGAAGACAGGTCCTACGAGCAGTACTTC. This encodes CASSLEDRSYEQYF.

The V gene is TRBV2, the J gene TRBJ2-3; D ambiguous. This CDR3 is built from 13 residues. Germline CDR1 and CDR2: SNHLY and FYNNEI. V was cut by 6 bases and J by 1 base, with 8 bases left in between. CDR3 protein: CASSNLGTDTQYF. Here the CDR3 DNA reads TGTGCCAGCAGCAACCTAGGCACAGATACGCAGTATTTT. The full variable domain, its missing parts supplied by reference TRBV2 and TRBJ2-3, is EPEVTQTPSHQVTQMGQEVILRCVPISNHLYFYWYRQILGQKVEFLVSFYNNEISEKSEIFDDQFSVERPDGSNFTLKIRSTKLEDSAMYFCASSNLGTDTQYFGPGTRLTVL.

The chain uses TRBV5-1 and TRBJ2-2; TRBD2 might be the D (5 bases). Germline values: CDR1 SGHRS, CDR2 YFSETQ. Trimming left V 0 bases short and J 1 base short, with 10 bases between. The CDR3 is made up of 16 amino acids. Here the CDR3 reads CASSLEWAGNTGELFF. The CDR3 region has the DNA TGCGCCAGCAGCTTGGAGTGGGCGGGGAACACCGGGGAGCTGTTTTTT.

The chain employs TRBV9 and TRBJ2-2, with D perhaps matching TRBD1 (6 bases). CDR3 length: 15 amino acids. V lost 0 bases, J lost 4 bases, and 10 bases lay in between. Germline assignment: CDR1 SGDLS and CDR2 YYNGEE. CDR3 amino acids: CASSVGQVLTGELFF. CDR3 sequence (DNA): TGTGCCAGCAGCGTAGGACAGGTCCTCACCGGGGAGCTGTTTTTT.

This clone showed up many times. The CDR3 reads CASSDRNRATDTQYF. The CDR3 DNA is TGTGCCAGCAGTGATCGGAACAGAGCCACAGATACGCAGTATTTT. The rearrangement links TRBV6-4 to TRBJ2-3, with unresolved D. Germline CDR1 is MRHNA and CDR2 is SNTAGT. Trimming stripped 3 bases from V and 2 bases from J, with 12 bases between. The CDR3 is made up of 15 amino acids.

This chain uses TRBV29-1 with TRBJ1-1; D call uncertain. The V gene's germline CDR1 is SQVTM and CDR2 ANQGSEA. There are 13 residues in the CDR3. V shed 4 bases and J shed 0 bases, with 9 bases lying between them. This CDR3 reads CSVVQLMNTEAFF. CDR3 sequence (DNA): TGCAGCGTTGTCCAGTTGATGAACACTGAAGCTTTCTTT.

This clone was counted a single time. The CDR3 region has the DNA TGTGCCAGCAGCAGATCCTCAGGGGATCATGAGCAGTTCTTC. This sequence encodes CASSRSSGDHEQFF. The chain joins TRBV5-8 to TRBJ2-1, with D possibly TRBD1 on 6 matching bases. Deletions cut 4 bases from V and 8 bases from J, with 16 bases between. The CDR3 has 14 amino acids. CDR1 is SGHTS and CDR2 is YDEGEE in the germline V gene.

The chain links TRBV6-5 to TRBJ2-1; 10 bases map to TRBD2. CDR1 and CDR2 (germline): MNHEY, SVGAGI. The CDR3 contains 13 residues. The J segment lost 8 bases and the V segment lost 9 bases, leaving 7 bases of the junction unmatched. The CDR3 coding sequence is TGTGCCAGTTCAAGCGGGGGGGCGTATGAGCAGTTCTTC. This gives the protein CASSSGGAYEQFF.

The chain recombines TRBV3-1 (or the pseudogene TRBV3-2) with TRBJ2-7, with unresolved D. Per germline, CDR1 LGHDT and CDR2 YNNKEL (reference sequence). The ends were cut back, 4 bases at V and 2 bases at J, with 6 bases in the middle. The CDR3 spans 12 residues. The DNA for the CDR3 is TGTGCCAGCAGCCGTGGCACCTACGAGCAGTACTTC. Translated: CASSRGTYEQYF.

The chain carries TRBV7-2 and TRBJ2-1, with 12 bases aligning to TRBD2. V shed 5 bases, J shed 0 bases, and the junction held 5 bases outside the gene matches. The CDR3 consists of 17 residues. Germline CDR1 reads SGHTA; CDR2 reads FQGNSA. The CDR3: CASSPLAGGLSYNEQFF. The CDR3 DNA follows: TGTGCCAGCAGCCCCCTAGCGGGGGGGCTCTCCTACAATGAGCAGTTCTTC.

The chain has TRBV5-1 and TRBJ1-6; perhaps TRBD1 as D (5 bases). Trimming removed 7 bases from V and 8 bases from J, with 10 bases in between. The CDR3 has 12 residues. Germline V gene lookup returns CDR1 SGHRS and CDR2 YFSETQ. The DNA for the CDR3 is TGCGCCAGCCGGGACTTGGATTCACCCCTCCACTTT. It specifies CASRDLDSPLHF.